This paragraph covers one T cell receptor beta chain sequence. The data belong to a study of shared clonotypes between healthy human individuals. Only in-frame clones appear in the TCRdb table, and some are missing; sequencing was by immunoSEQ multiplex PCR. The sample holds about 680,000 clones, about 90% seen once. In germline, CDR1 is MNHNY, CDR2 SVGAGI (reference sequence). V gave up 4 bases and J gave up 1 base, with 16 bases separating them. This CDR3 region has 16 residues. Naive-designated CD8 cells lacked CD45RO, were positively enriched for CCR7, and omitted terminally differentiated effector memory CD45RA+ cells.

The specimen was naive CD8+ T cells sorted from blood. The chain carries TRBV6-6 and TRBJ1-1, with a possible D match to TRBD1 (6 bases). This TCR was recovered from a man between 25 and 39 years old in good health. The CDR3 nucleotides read TGTGCCAGCAGTTCCCCACAGGGCCGGAAGAACACTGAAGCTTTCTTT. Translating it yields CASSSPQGRKNTEAFF.